Shown below are 18 T cell receptor beta chains from a single sample sequenced in a study of cytomegalovirus exposure and HLA in healthy donors (dated by TCRdb to about 2017). Libraries were built with the immunoSEQ multiplex PCR assay. For the multiplex PCR, a mixture combining 60 forward primers for TCR Vbeta segments and 13 reverse primers for TCR Jbeta segments was used. TCRdb limited this immuneACCESS table to in-frame rearrangements with V and J called. A share of clones is missing; checked studies link under half to unresolved V genes, and the rest is unexplained. This sample has under 200,000 clones in its table, and roughly 77% of those were observed once. The leading ten clones occupy 2% to 2.5% of the sample. Material: PBMCs. Source of these receptors: a man in his fifties in good health and CMV-seropositive.

The V call is TRBV7-2, the J call TRBJ2-5, with D perhaps matching TRBD2 (6 bases). V lost 0 bases and J 5 bases, leaving 13 bases between the germline ends. The CDR3 spans 15 residues. Germline-derived CDR1 and CDR2 are SGHTA and FQGNSA. CDR3 sequence (DNA): TGTGCCAGCAGCTTAGCTCGGGGGTTCTGGGAGACCCAGTACTTC. Its translation is CASSLARGFWETQYF.

The rearrangement uses TRBV19 and TRBJ1-2; 10 bases fit TRBD1. The junction had 5 bases not matched to a gene; V was cut back by 5 bases and J by 5 bases. CDR1 and CDR2 from the germline V gene are LNHDA and SQIVND (reference sequence). The CDR3 totals 14 residues. The CDR3: CASSFPGQGYGYTF. The CDR3 DNA reads as TGTGCCAGTAGTTTCCCGGGACAGGGGTATGGCTACACCTTC.

This clone was picked up a small number of times. The rearrangement uses TRBV5-1 and TRBJ2-5; 7 positions match TRBD1. Germline CDR1 and CDR2: SGHRS and YFSETQ. The CDR3 runs 14 residues. V lost 4 bases to trimming and J lost 1 base; unmatched junction nucleotides: 4. The CDR3 DNA reads TGCGCCAGCAGCCCCGACAGGGTCCAAGAGACCCAGTACTTC. Translated: CASSPDRVQETQYF.

This clone was seen just once. This chain uses TRBV29-1 with TRBJ1-2; no clear D. The CDR3 loop spans 11 amino acids. The ends were cut back, 6 bases at V and 5 bases at J, with 10 bases in the middle. Germline lookup yields CDR1 SQVTM and CDR2 ANQGSEA. CDR3 sequence (DNA): TGCAGCGTCGCCCCGGGATATGGCTACACCTTC. It translates to CSVAPGYGYTF. Using reference TRBV29-1 and TRBJ1-2 for the parts outside the CDR3, the full variable domain is SAVISQKPSRDICQRGTSLTIQCQVDSQVTMMFWYRQQPGQSLTLIATANQGSEATYESGFVIDKFPISRPNLTFSTLTVSNMSPEDSSIYLCSVAPGYGYTFGSGTRLTVV.

This clone was picked up a small number of times. This chain connects TRBV5-1 to TRBJ2-3; 10 bases agree with TRBD2. The CDR3 runs to 16 residues. Germline V gene sequence: CDR1 SGHRS, CDR2 YFSETQ. Trimming removed 1 base from V and 4 bases from J; junction bases left unmatched: 6. In DNA form, the CDR3 reads TGCGCCAGCAGCTTGTGGAGCGGGGGGGCTCCAGATACGCAGTATTTT. Translation gives CASSLWSGGAPDTQYF.

The chain employs TRBV7-3 and TRBJ2-7; possibly TRBD2 for D (6 bases). The V end lost 1 base, the J end lost 2 bases, and 15 bases lay between the germline ends. The CDR3 runs to 16 residues. Germline V CDR1 and CDR2: SGHTA, FQGTGA. CDR3 bases: TGTGCCAGCAGCTTAAACGGGGGATCGTCAACCTACGAGCAGTACTTC. It is translated as CASSLNGGSSTYEQYF.

The chain uses TRBV10-1 and TRBJ1-2; 7 positions match TRBD1. This CDR3 has 13 residues. Germline loops: CDR1 WNHNN, CDR2 SYGVQD (reference sequence). Trimming took 8 bases from V and 2 from J; bases not matched to a gene: 5. CDR3 sequence: CASSAGGNYGYTF. The DNA for the CDR3 is TGCGCCAGCTCTGCAGGGGGGAACTATGGCTACACCTTC.

The chain employs TRBV5-1 and TRBJ2-7; D perhaps matches TRBD2 (6 bases). Germline V gives CDR1 SGHRS, CDR2 YFSETQ. The CDR3 spans 14 residues. V gave up 3 bases and J gave up 5 bases, with 15 bases separating them. The CDR3 region has the DNA TGCGCCAGCAGCTGGCGAGGGGCGGGGAACGAGCAGTACTTC. Protein product: CASSWRGAGNEQYF.

The chain links TRBV19 to TRBJ2-1, with D maybe TRBD2 (5 bases). Between the trimmed V and J ends, which lost 6 bases and 4 bases, there was a span of 16 bases. CDR1 and CDR2 (germline): LNHDA, SQIVND (reference sequence). This CDR3 is built from 15 residues. In DNA, the CDR3 is TGTGCCAGTAGCTTTGAGGGCCAACCATACAATGAGCAGTTCTTC. Translated, it gives CASSFEGQPYNEQFF.

This chain links TRBV5-1 with TRBJ1-1, with 8 bases that match TRBD1. V shed 2 bases, J shed 5 bases, and the junction held 5 bases outside the gene matches. CDR3 length equals 14 residues. Germline V CDR1 and CDR2: SGHRS, YFSETQ. The CDR3 bases are TGCGCCAGCAGCTTCGGACAGGGTAGGACTGAAGCTTTCTTT. Translation gives CASSFGQGRTEAFF.

The chain uses TRBV30 and TRBJ1-5; D is unresolved. Germline V gene data show CDR1 as GTSNPN and CDR2 as SVGIG (reference sequence). Trimming shortened V by 0 bases and J by 0 bases, and 9 bases separated the two germline ends. CDR3 length: 15 residues. CDR3 residues: CAWSVNGYSNQPQHF. The CDR3 DNA sequence: TGTGCCTGGAGTGTAAACGGGTATAGCAATCAGCCCCAGCATTTT.

The V gene is TRBV5-8, the J gene TRBJ2-5; 11 bases are shared with TRBD2. Germline V CDR1 and CDR2: SGHTS, YDEGEE. V was clipped by 0 bases and J by 1 base; unmatched bases: 5. This CDR3 spans 17 amino acids. The CDR3 reads CASSLGRLAGSQETQYF. DNA of the CDR3: TGTGCCAGCAGCTTGGGAAGACTAGCGGGGAGCCAAGAGACCCAGTACTTC.

The CDR3 nucleotides are TGCGCCAGCAGCCTCGACAGTTATCGCTCCTACAATGAGCAGTTCTTC. Protein: CASSLDSYRSYNEQFF. The chain recombines TRBV5-1 with TRBJ2-1; TRBD1 might be the D (5 bases). The germline V gene encodes CDR1 SGHRS and CDR2 YFSETQ. The CDR3 has 16 amino acids. V lost 4 bases and J 0 bases, leaving 14 bases between the germline ends. Complete variable domain (other parts from reference TRBV5-1 and TRBJ2-1): KAGVTQTPRYLIKTRGQQVTLSCSPISGHRSVSWYQQTPGQGLQFLFEYFSETQRNKGNFPGRFSGRQFSNSRSEMNVSTLELGDSALYLCASSLDSYRSYNEQFFGPGTRLTVL.

The chain has TRBV4-3 and TRBJ2-6; TRBD1 matches at 7 bases. Germline lookup yields CDR1 LGHNA and CDR2 YSLEER. This CDR3 comprises 18 residues. J gave up 3 bases and V 0 bases, and 8 bases lay outside the gene matches. The CDR3 protein is CASSQEFEGAYGANVLTF. CDR3 coding DNA: TGCGCCAGCAGCCAAGAATTCGAGGGGGCGTATGGGGCCAACGTCCTGACTTTC.

This clone was found a few times. V and J are TRBV9 and TRBJ2-7, with D possibly being TRBD2 (5 bases). This CDR3 has 15 amino acids. Between the trimmed V and J ends, which lost 4 bases and 3 bases, there was a span of 17 bases. Germline loops: CDR1 SGDLS, CDR2 YYNGEE. The CDR3 coding sequence is TGTGCCAGCAGCCCCGAATCTCGACGGGACTACGAGCAGTACTTC. It codes for CASSPESRRDYEQYF.

A few counts support this clone. The rearrangement joins TRBV6-4 to TRBJ2-3; 14 bases are shared with TRBD2. The ends lost 6 bases at V and 6 bases at J; junction bases unmatched: 5. Per the germline V gene, CDR1 is MRHNA and CDR2 is SNTAGT. The CDR3 runs to 15 residues. CDR3 residues: CASRRTSGGLDTQYF. CDR3 nucleotides: TGTGCCAGCAGAAGGACTAGCGGGGGGCTTGATACGCAGTATTTT.

As for this clone: The same CDR3 is also encoded by other DNA sequences in this sample. V and J are TRBV19 and TRBJ2-7; 7 bases match TRBD2. The V and J ends lost 3 bases and 1 base, in that order; junction bases with no gene match: 3. Germline values: CDR1 LNHDA, CDR2 SQIVND (reference sequence). There are 14 residues in the CDR3. The CDR3 is CASSIVGGSYEQYF. In DNA, the CDR3 is TGTGCCAGTAGTATCGTGGGGGGGTCCTACGAGCAGTACTTC.

This clone came up a few times. J is TRBJ1-4 and V is TRBV7-8; a possible D gene is TRBD1 (6 bases). V dropped 3 bases and J dropped 13 bases, with 24 bases sitting between them. This CDR3 is 16 amino acids long. Germline-derived CDR1 and CDR2 are SGHVS and FQNEAQ. The CDR3 sequence: CASSFRTTYRAGGLFF. The CDR3, as DNA: TGTGCCAGCAGCTTTCGGACCACATACAGGGCGGGTGGACTGTTTTTT.